These 30 T cell receptor beta chains were sequenced from one sample in a study of Ad26.COV2.S vaccination and SARS-CoV-2 variants. Sequencing used immunoSEQ multiplex PCR; TCRdb keeps in-frame clones, though not all of them. The profile covers 300,000 to 400,000 clones, with about 90% appearing a single time and roughly 3.9% taken by the ten largest. Source: peripheral blood, taken after recovery from COVID-19. These receptors came from a human donor who had recovered from COVID-19.

The chain links TRBV6-5 to TRBJ2-7, with 7 bases lining up with TRBD2. The J segment lost 6 bases and the V segment lost 6 bases, leaving 14 bases of the junction unmatched. Germline lookup yields CDR1 MNHEY and CDR2 SVGAGI. The CDR3 extends over 15 amino acids. CDR3 DNA sequence: TGTGCCAGCAGGCCTACTAGCGCGGGGACTTCCGAGCAGTACTTC. Translated, it gives CASRPTSAGTSEQYF.

The chain combines TRBV6-5 with TRBJ2-5; D is perhaps TRBD2 (6 bases). V was cut by 5 bases and J by 4 bases, with 14 bases left in between. This CDR3 is 14 amino acids long. Germline values: CDR1 MNHEY, CDR2 SVGAGI. The CDR3 is CASSNQGGRETQYF. CDR3 in DNA: TGTGCCAGCAGTAATCAGGGAGGCCGAGAGACCCAGTACTTC.

This rearrangement joins TRBV19 to TRBJ2-3; D perhaps matches TRBD1 (5 bases). The V end was cut by 3 bases, the J end by 7 bases, with 17 bases between. Germline CDR1 is LNHDA and CDR2 is SQIVND (reference sequence). This CDR3 is 15 amino acids long. CDR3: CASSIGATPQYTQYF. CDR3 coding DNA: TGTGCCAGTAGTATTGGGGCCACCCCACAGTATACGCAGTATTTT.

In regard to this clone: Other nucleotide sequences in the sample specify the same CDR3. This chain uses TRBV19 with TRBJ2-7; D uncertain. This CDR3 comprises 13 residues. CDR1 is LNHDA and CDR2 is SQIVND in the germline V gene (reference sequence). V lost 3 bases to trimming and J lost 0 bases, with 6 bases between them. The DNA for the CDR3 is TGTGCCAGTAGTATCGGCAGCTCCTACGAGCAGTACTTC. Amino acids: CASSIGSSYEQYF.

The V call is TRBV6-6, the J call TRBJ1-5; 7 bases are shared with TRBD1. V dropped 5 bases and J dropped 2; count of bases not matched to a gene: 6. The CDR3 sequence is 15 residues long. Germline CDR1 reads MNHNY; CDR2 reads SVGAGI (reference sequence). The DNA for the CDR3 is TGTGCCAGCAGTCCAGACAGGGTCGGCAATCAGCCCCAGCATTTT. Amino acid sequence: CASSPDRVGNQPQHF.

The CDR3, as DNA: TGTGCCAGCAGTACACAAGGAGGGGCGGACGAGCAGTACTTC. Its protein is CASSTQGGADEQYF. The chain employs TRBV27 and TRBJ2-7, with D tentatively TRBD2 (6 bases). Germline V CDR1 and CDR2: MNHEY, SMNVEV (reference sequence). The V gene lost 5 bases and the J gene lost 5 bases, with 16 bases spanning the gap. This CDR3 is 14 amino acids long.

This clone was observed a single time. The CDR3, as DNA: TGTGCCAGTAGTATTGCAGGGGGCGAGCTTGCCTATGGCTACACCTTC. The encoded protein is CASSIAGGELAYGYTF. This rearrangement joins TRBV19 to TRBJ1-2, with 8 bases aligning to TRBD1. This CDR3 is 16 amino acids long. Germline CDR1 LNHDA, CDR2 SQIVND (reference sequence). After removal of 3 bases from V and 4 bases from J, the junction contained 10 bases not matched to a gene.

The V call is TRBV9, the J call TRBJ1-6; a possible D gene is TRBD1 (6 bases). V lost 3 bases, J lost 9 bases, and 10 bases lay in between. Germline V CDR1 and CDR2: SGDLS, YYNGEE. The CDR3 contains 13 residues. The CDR3 here is CASSGGAGSPLHF. For the CDR3, the DNA is TGTGCCAGCAGCGGGGGGGCGGGTTCACCCCTCCACTTT.

This chain links TRBV6-2 or TRBV6-3 with TRBJ2-5; D is undetermined. Looked up from germline, CDR1 is MNHEY and CDR2 is SVGEGT. V gave up 6 bases and J gave up 2 bases, with 7 bases separating them. This CDR3 contains 12 residues. This CDR3 is CASSLRQETQYF. The CDR3 nucleotides are TGTGCCAGCAGCCTAAGACAAGAGACCCAGTACTTC.

This rearrangement joins TRBV11-2 to TRBJ2-7, with a possible D match to TRBD2 (5 bases). The length of the CDR3 is 15 residues. Germline V gene sequence: CDR1 SGHAT, CDR2 FQNNGV. Trimming left V 2 bases short and J 5 bases short, with 16 bases between. The CDR3: CASSLKPTTYDEQYF. Written as DNA, the CDR3 is TGTGCCAGCAGCTTAAAGCCGACTACGTACGACGAGCAGTACTTC.

The V and J genes are TRBV5-1 and TRBJ1-2; unclear D gene. Germline V gene data show CDR1 as SGHRS and CDR2 as YFSETQ. The CDR3 spans 13 residues. Trimming removed 5 bases at V and 5 bases at J, with 13 bases between. CDR3: CASSDSTVYGYTF. The CDR3 nucleotides read TGCGCCAGCAGTGATAGTACGGTTTATGGCTACACCTTC.

The J gene is TRBJ1-2, the V gene TRBV7-6, with a possible D match to TRBD1 (5 bases). CDR3 length equals 14 residues. Germline assignment: CDR1 SGHVS and CDR2 FNYEAQ. Trimming took off 2 bases at V and 4 bases at J, with 11 bases between the two ends. The CDR3 coding sequence is TGTGCCAGCAGCTTACGGGGGAAGGGCTATGGCTACACCTTC. This sequence encodes CASSLRGKGYGYTF.

The chain is built from TRBV11-3 and TRBJ2-2; a weak D match, TRBD2 (5 bases). Per germline, CDR1 SGHNT and CDR2 YENEEA. The germline V and J ends were trimmed by 6 bases and 0 bases, with 20 bases remaining between them. There are 18 residues in the CDR3. The CDR3 nucleotides are TGTGCCAGCAGTCCCACCACGGGGTGGACGGCGAACACCGGGGAGCTGTTTTTT. Its protein is CASSPTTGWTANTGELFF. The full variable domain, its missing parts supplied by reference TRBV11-3 and TRBJ2-2, is EAGVVQSPRYKIIEKKQPVAFWCNPISGHNTLYWYLQNLGQGPELLIRYENEEAVDDSQLPKDRFSAERLKGVDSTLKIQPAELGDSAVYLCASSPTTGWTANTGELFFGEGSRLTVL.

The chain uses TRBV9 and TRBJ2-7; D possibly corresponds to TRBD2 (6 bases). The ends were cut back, 0 bases at V and 1 base at J, with 8 bases in the middle. Germline CDR1 is SGDLS and CDR2 is YYNGEE. There are 14 residues in the CDR3. CDR3 in amino acids: CASSVGDWSYEQYF. CDR3 DNA sequence: TGTGCCAGCAGCGTAGGGGACTGGTCCTACGAGCAGTACTTC.

The chain carries TRBV30 and TRBJ2-1; 7 bases are a match to TRBD2. V lost 5 bases to trimming and J lost 5 bases; unmatched junction nucleotides: 9. This CDR3 region has 14 residues. CDR1 is GTSNPN, CDR2 SVGIG, per germline (reference sequence). The CDR3 loop reads CAWCLAENHNEQFF. The CDR3 nucleotides are TGTGCCTGGTGTCTAGCGGAGAACCACAATGAGCAGTTCTTC. Combining the CDR3 with reference TRBV30 and TRBJ2-1 gives the whole variable domain SQTIHQWPATLVQPVGSPLSLECTVEGTSNPNLYWYRQAAGRGLQLLFYSVGIGQISSEVPQNLSASRPQDRQFILSSKKLLLSDSGFYLCAWCLAENHNEQFFGPGTRLTVL.

This chain connects TRBV6-2 or TRBV6-3 to TRBJ2-5, with no clear D. The V and J ends lost 6 bases and 1 base respectively, with 9 bases between them. Germline V gene lookup returns CDR1 MNHEY and CDR2 SVGEGT. The CDR3 spans 13 residues. The CDR3: CASSQPPQETQYF. The CDR3, as DNA: TGTGCCAGCAGCCAGCCTCCCCAAGAGACCCAGTACTTC.

V and J are TRBV27 and TRBJ2-7; TRBD1 agrees at 8 bases. This CDR3 spans 15 amino acids. Germline V gene lookup returns CDR1 MNHEY and CDR2 SMNVEV (reference sequence). V gave up 3 bases and J gave up 4 bases; unmatched junction bases: 8. The CDR3 DNA reads as TGTGCCAGCAGTTTTACAGGGGGTAACGTATACGAGCAGTACTTC. This codes for CASSFTGGNVYEQYF.

The table lists this clone with a count of one. V is TRBV5-1 and J is TRBJ2-3, with 10 bases aligning to TRBD2. This CDR3 is 16 amino acids long. CDR1 SGHRS and CDR2 YFSETQ come from the germline V gene. With 4 bases clipped from V and 1 base from J, the junction kept 6 bases outside the gene matches. CDR3 bases: TGCGCCAGCAGCCCCGCCGGGACTAGCGGCACAGATACGCAGTATTTT. It encodes CASSPAGTSGTDTQYF.

DNA for the CDR3: TGTGCCAGCAGCGTGAGCGGGACCCACACAGATACGCAGTATTTT. It translates to CASSVSGTHTDTQYF. V gene TRBV9 combines with J gene TRBJ2-3, with 7 bases aligning to TRBD2. CDR3 length: 15 amino acids. Germline V gene lookup returns CDR1 SGDLS and CDR2 YYNGEE. The V and J ends lost 2 bases and 2 bases, in that order; junction bases with no gene match: 5. Full variable domain (rest looked up from reference TRBV9 and TRBJ2-3): DSGVTQTPKHLITATGQRVTLRCSPRSGDLSVYWYQQSLDQGLQFLIQYYNGEERAKGNILERFSAQQFPDLHSELNLSSLELGDSALYFCASSVSGTHTDTQYFGPGTRLTVL.

This clone occurred once. The chain combines TRBV7-6 with TRBJ1-2; TRBD1 is a possible D gene (6 bases). This CDR3 region has 15 residues. Germline assignment: CDR1 SGHVS and CDR2 FNYEAQ. Trimming took 5 bases from V and 3 from J, leaving 16 bases between them. The CDR3 DNA reads as TGTGCCAGCAGCCCTGCGGGGGGGCGAGACTATGGCTACACCTTC. It specifies CASSPAGGRDYGYTF.

The genes are TRBV7-8 and TRBJ2-2, with 10 bases matching TRBD1. The CDR3 extends over 16 amino acids. The germline CDR1 and CDR2 sequences are SGHVS and FQNEAQ. Trimming removed 4 bases from V and 4 bases from J; junction bases left unmatched: 6. CDR3 sequence (DNA): TGTGCCAGCAGCTCGACAGGGGGCTGGACCACCGGGGAGCTGTTTTTT. Residues: CASSSTGGWTTGELFF.

Worth noting for this clone: Distinct nucleotide sequences in the sample also encode this CDR3. The genes are TRBV6-5 and TRBJ1-2; 12 bases are shared with TRBD1. The junction had 3 bases not matched to a gene; V was cut back by 5 bases and J by 2 bases. Per germline, CDR1 MNHEY and CDR2 SVGAGI. The CDR3 consists of 15 residues. CDR3 residues: CASSPGQGANYGYTF. For the CDR3, the DNA is TGTGCCAGCAGTCCGGGACAGGGGGCAAACTATGGCTACACCTTC.

This sequence joins TRBV14 and TRBJ1-1; maybe TRBD1 (6 bases). The CDR3 spans 14 residues. From germline, CDR1 is SGHDN and CDR2 FVKESK. Trimming removed 9 bases at V and 6 bases at J, with 20 bases between. CDR3 sequence (DNA): TGTGCCAGTCAGGCGTTGAGGGGGGCCCCTGAAGCTTTCTTT. It encodes CASQALRGAPEAFF.

This chain joins TRBV2 and TRBJ2-1; 14 bases align to TRBD2. The junction had 18 bases not matched to a gene; V was cut back by 7 bases and J by 4 bases. The CDR3 is 20 residues long. CDR1 SNHLY and CDR2 FYNNEI come from the germline V gene. The CDR3 loop reads CASKVWGLAGALRSYNEQFF. The CDR3 nucleotides read TGTGCCAGCAAGGTGTGGGGACTAGCGGGGGCCCTCCGTTCTTACAATGAGCAGTTCTTC.

The V and J genes are TRBV14 and TRBJ1-2; 7 bases line up with TRBD1. This CDR3 is built from 13 residues. V trimming: 2 bases; J trimming: 8 bases; junction bases outside the gene matches: 5. CDR1 is SGHDN, CDR2 FVKESK, per germline. The CDR3 DNA follows: TGTGCCAGCAGCCAATGGCAGGGGGGCGGCTACACCTTC. Protein product: CASSQWQGGGYTF.

The chain employs TRBV7-9 and TRBJ1-4; D unclear. Per germline, CDR1 SEHNR and CDR2 FQNEAQ (reference sequence). CDR3 length equals 14 residues. V gave up 7 bases and J gave up 8 bases, with 17 bases separating them. The CDR3 DNA reads as TGTGCCAGCACTTCCGGGGAAGTGCGGGAAAAACTGTTTTTT. Amino acid sequence: CASTSGEVREKLFF.

The rearrangement uses TRBV5-6 and TRBJ2-7; perhaps TRBD1 as D (6 bases). CDR3 length equals 11 residues. Trimming left V 2 bases short and J 6 bases short, with 6 bases between. Germline V gene lookup returns CDR1 SGHDT and CDR2 YYEEEE. CDR3: CASSLGGEQYF. Written as DNA, the CDR3 is TGTGCCAGCAGCTTAGGGGGCGAGCAGTACTTC.

This clone was observed a single time. V usage is TRBV7-9 and J usage is TRBJ1-1; D is uncertain. The length of the CDR3 is 15 residues. Germline CDR1 is SEHNR and CDR2 is FQNEAQ (reference sequence). Trimming took off 1 base at V and 5 bases at J, with 14 bases between the two ends. The CDR3 loop reads CASSLVGKIFTEAFF. The CDR3 nucleotides are TGTGCCAGCAGCTTAGTAGGGAAAATTTTTACTGAAGCTTTCTTT.

The chain recombines TRBV4-1 with TRBJ2-5; D is perhaps TRBD1 or TRBD2 (6 bases each). There are 14 residues in the CDR3. Germline V gene data show CDR1 as MGHRA and CDR2 as YSYEKL. The V gene lost 1 base and the J gene lost 2 bases, with 8 bases spanning the gap. This CDR3 is CASSQAGAQETQYF. The DNA for the CDR3 is TGCGCCAGCAGCCAAGCGGGGGCACAAGAGACCCAGTACTTC.

This chain links TRBV19 with TRBJ1-1, with D uncertain. The CDR3 consists of 15 residues. The germline V gene encodes CDR1 LNHDA and CDR2 SQIVND (reference sequence). The V end lost 5 bases, the J end lost 4 bases, and 17 bases lay between the germline ends. CDR3 region: CASSPARTWGTEAFF. CDR3 coding DNA: TGTGCCAGTAGTCCGGCCCGGACTTGGGGCACTGAAGCTTTCTTT.